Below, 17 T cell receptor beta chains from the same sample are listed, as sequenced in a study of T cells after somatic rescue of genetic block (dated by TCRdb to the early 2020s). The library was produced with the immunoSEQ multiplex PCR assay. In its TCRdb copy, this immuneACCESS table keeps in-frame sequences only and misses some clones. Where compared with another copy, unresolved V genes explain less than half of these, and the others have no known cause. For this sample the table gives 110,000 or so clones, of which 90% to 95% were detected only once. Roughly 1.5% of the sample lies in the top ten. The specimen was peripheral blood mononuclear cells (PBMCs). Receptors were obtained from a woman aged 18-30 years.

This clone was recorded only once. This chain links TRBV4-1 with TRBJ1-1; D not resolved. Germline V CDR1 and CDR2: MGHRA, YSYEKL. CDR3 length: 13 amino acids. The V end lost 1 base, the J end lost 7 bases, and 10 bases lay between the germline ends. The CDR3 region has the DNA TGCGCCAGCAGCCAAGGAGTAATCGGTGAAGCTTTCTTT. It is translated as CASSQGVIGEAFF.

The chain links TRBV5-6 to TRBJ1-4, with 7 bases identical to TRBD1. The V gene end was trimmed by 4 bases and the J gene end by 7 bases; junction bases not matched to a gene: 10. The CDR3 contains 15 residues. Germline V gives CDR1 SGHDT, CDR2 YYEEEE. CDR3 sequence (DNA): TGTGCCAGCAGCCTAGGGGCAGGGGGGGCTGAAAAACTGTTTTTT. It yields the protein CASSLGAGGAEKLFF. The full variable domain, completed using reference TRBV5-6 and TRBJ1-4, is DAGVTQSPTHLIKTRGQQVTLRCSPKSGHDTVSWYQQALGQGPQFIFQYYEEEERQRGNFPDRFSGHQFPNYSSELNVNALLLGDSALYLCASSLGAGGAEKLFFGSGTQLSVL.

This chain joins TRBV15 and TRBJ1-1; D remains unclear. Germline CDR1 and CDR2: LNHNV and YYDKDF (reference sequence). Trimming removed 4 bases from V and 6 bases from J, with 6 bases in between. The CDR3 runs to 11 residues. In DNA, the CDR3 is TGTGCCACCAGCAAACAAGCTGAAGCTTTCTTT. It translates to CATSKQAEAFF.

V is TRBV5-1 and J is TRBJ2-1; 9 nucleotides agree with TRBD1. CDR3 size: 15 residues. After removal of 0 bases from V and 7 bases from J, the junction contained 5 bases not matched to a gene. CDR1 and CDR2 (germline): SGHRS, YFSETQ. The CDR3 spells CASSLGGQGLNEQFF. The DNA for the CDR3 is TGCGCCAGCAGCTTGGGAGGACAGGGGCTGAATGAGCAGTTCTTC.

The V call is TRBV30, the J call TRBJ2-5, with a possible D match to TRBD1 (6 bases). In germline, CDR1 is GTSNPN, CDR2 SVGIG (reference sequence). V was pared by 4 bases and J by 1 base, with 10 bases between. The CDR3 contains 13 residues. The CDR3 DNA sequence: TGTGCCTGGACTGCACAGGGCCAAGAGACCCAGTACTTC. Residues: CAWTAQGQETQYF. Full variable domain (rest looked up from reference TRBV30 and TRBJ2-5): SQTIHQWPATLVQPVGSPLSLECTVEGTSNPNLYWYRQAAGRGLQLLFYSVGIGQISSEVPQNLSASRPQDRQFILSSKKLLLSDSGFYLCAWTAQGQETQYFGPGTRLLVL.

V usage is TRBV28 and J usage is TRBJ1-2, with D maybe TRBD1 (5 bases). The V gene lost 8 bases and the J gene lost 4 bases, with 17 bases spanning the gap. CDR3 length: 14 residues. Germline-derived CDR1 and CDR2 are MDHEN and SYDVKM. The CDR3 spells CASHMGGSVYGYTF. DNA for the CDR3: TGTGCCAGCCACATGGGGGGGTCGGTCTATGGCTACACCTTC.

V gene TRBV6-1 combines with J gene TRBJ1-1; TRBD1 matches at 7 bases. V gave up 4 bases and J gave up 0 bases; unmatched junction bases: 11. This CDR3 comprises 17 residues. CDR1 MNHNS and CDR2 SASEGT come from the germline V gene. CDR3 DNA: TGTGCCAGCAGTGGGCAGGGGGGCCTTCACATGAACACTGAAGCTTTCTTT. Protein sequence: CASSGQGGLHMNTEAFF.

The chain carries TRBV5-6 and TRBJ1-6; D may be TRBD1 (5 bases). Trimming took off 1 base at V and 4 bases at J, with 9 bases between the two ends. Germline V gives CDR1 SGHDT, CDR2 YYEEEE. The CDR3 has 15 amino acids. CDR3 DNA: TGTGCCAGCAGCTTGCAAGGGGTGTATAATTCACCCCTCCACTTT. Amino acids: CASSLQGVYNSPLHF.

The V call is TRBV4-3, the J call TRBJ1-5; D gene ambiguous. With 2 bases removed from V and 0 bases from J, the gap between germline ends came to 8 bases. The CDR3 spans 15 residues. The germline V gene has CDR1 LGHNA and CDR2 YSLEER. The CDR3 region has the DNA TGCGCCAGCAGCCAATCCGTTTATAGCAATCAGCCCCAGCATTTT. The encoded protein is CASSQSVYSNQPQHF.

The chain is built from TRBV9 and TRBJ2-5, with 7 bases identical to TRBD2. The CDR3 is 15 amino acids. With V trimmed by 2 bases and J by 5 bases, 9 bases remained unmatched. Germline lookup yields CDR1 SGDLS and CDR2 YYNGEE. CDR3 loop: CASSVGGGGGETQYF. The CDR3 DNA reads TGTGCCAGCAGCGTGGGCGGGGGAGGAGGGGAGACCCAGTACTTC.

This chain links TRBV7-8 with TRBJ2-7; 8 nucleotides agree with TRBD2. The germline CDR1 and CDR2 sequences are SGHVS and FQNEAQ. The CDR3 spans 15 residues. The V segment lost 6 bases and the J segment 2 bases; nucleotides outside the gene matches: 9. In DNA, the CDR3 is TGTGCCAGCAGATTGCGGGGGGCGCATCCCTACGAGCAGTACTTC. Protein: CASRLRGAHPYEQYF. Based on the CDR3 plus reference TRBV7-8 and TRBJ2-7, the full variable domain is GAGVSQSPRYKVAKRGQDVALRCDPISGHVSLFWYQQALGQGPEFLTYFQNEAQLDKSGLPSDRFFAERPEGSVSTLKIQRTQQEDSAVYLCASRLRGAHPYEQYFGPGTRLTVT.

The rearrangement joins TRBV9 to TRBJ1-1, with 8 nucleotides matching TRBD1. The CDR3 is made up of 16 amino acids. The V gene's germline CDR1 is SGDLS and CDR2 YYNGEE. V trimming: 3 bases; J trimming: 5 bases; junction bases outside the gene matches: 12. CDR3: CASSAFSGGLGTEAFF. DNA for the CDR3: TGTGCCAGCAGCGCTTTTTCAGGGGGCTTGGGGACTGAAGCTTTCTTT.

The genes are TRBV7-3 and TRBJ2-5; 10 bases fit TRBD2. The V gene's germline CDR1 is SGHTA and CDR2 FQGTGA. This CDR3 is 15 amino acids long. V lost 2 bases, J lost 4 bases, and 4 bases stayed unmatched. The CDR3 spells CASSLLAGVRETQYF. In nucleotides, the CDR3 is TGTGCCAGCAGCTTACTAGCGGGGGTTCGAGAGACCCAGTACTTC.

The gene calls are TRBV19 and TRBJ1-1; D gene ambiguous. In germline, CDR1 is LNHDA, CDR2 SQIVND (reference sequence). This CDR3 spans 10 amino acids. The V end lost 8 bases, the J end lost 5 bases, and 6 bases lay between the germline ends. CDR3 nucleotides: TGTGCCAGTGGGTGGACTGAAGCTTTCTTT. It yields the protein CASGWTEAFF.

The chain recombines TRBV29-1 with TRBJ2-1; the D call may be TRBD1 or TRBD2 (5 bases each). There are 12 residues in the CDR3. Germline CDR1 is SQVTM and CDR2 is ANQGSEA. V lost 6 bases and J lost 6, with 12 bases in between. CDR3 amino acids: CSVGVRANEQFF. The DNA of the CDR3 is TGCAGCGTGGGGGTGCGGGCCAATGAGCAGTTCTTC.

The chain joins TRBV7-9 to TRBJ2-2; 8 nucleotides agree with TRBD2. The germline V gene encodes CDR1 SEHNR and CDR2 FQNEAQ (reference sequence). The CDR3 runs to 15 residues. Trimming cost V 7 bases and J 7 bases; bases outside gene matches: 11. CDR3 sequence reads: CASNQRGLKDGELFF. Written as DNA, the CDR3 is TGTGCCAGCAACCAGCGGGGGTTAAAGGACGGGGAGCTGTTTTTT.

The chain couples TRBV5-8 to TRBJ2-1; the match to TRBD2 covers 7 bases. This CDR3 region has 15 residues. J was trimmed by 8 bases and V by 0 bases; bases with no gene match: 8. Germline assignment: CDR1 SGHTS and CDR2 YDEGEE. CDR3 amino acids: CASSLGRSSGDEQFF. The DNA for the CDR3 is TGTGCCAGCAGCTTGGGCAGGTCTAGCGGCGATGAGCAGTTCTTC.